In its sample, the clone carrying this T cell receptor (beta chain) was seen a few times. Sample barcodes and UMIs were carried by the TCR alpha and TCR beta cDNA libraries that 5'RACE generated with constant-segment primers. TCRdb re-derived calls from the 5' RACE reads in MiXCR, one entry per CDR3 protein. The table records about 270,000 distinct CDR3 sequences, approximately 15% of them present only once. The sample comes from a study of T-cell memory formation after mild COVID-19. V lost 2 bases and J lost 4, with 18 bases in between. The CDR3 length is 16 residues. From germline, CDR1 is LNHNV and CDR2 YYDKDF (reference sequence).

The material sequenced was PBMCs or a T cell subset sorted from them (not recorded which). The chain employs TRBV15 and TRBJ2-7; possible D gene TRBD2, 5 bases. This TCR was sampled from a man younger than 30 who had mild COVID-19 (a few samples of this study predate the infection). Cell type and time point are not known. The CDR3 sequence is CATSRIPLGGRYEQYV. CDR3 nucleotides: TGTGCCACCAGCAGAATACCCCTCGGAGGAAGGTACGAGCAGTACGTC.